This T cell receptor (beta chain) emerged from a study of radiotherapy plus CTLA-4 blockade in lung cancer. The repertoire was sequenced with immunoSEQ multiplex PCR; TCRdb's copy has only in-frame clones and lacks some. This sample has roughly 90,000 clones, with roughly 78% found just once. Focal radiation with ipilimumab CTLA-4 blockade was given to patients with chemo-refractory metastatic non-small-cell lung cancer. As to this clone: Its cognate antigen is unknown.

Overall study findings and caveats: In blood, after radiotherapy plus ipilimumab, tumor-derived TCR clones expanded. Early shifts in blood T cell clones, with interferon-beta, reportedly predicted response best.

This CDR3 spans 14 amino acids. Looked up from germline, CDR1 is MNHEY and CDR2 is SVGAGI. With 0 bases clipped from V and 12 bases from J, the junction kept 10 bases outside the gene matches. This chain links TRBV6-5 with TRBJ1-2, with 7 bases identical to TRBD1. Sequencing used peripheral blood, obtained from a patient treated with radiotherapy plus ipilimumab. The sequence was obtained from a human donor with non-small cell lung cancer that progressed on radiotherapy plus ipilimumab. The CDR3 nucleotides are TGTGCCAGCAGTTACTCGATAGCGGACAGGCCGGACACCTTC. Residues: CASSYSIADRPDTF.